This T cell receptor (beta chain) was identified in a study of early T cells in non-severe SARS-CoV-2 infection (dated by TCRdb to the early 2020s). For the study in its entirety: Because TCR sequencing relied on bulk RNA taken from unsorted whole blood, pairing of alpha and beta chains was not possible. General study outcomes and caveats: Matching against VDJdb was skewed toward anti-spike CD8 responses, likely underestimated virus-specific expansions, and missed private and CD4 specificities.

This clonotype was picked up many times. The target of this receptor is not known. No qualities accompany the bases; no much larger clone lies one base away. V and J lose 5 bases and 6 bases, and a span of 20 bases separates them. The CDR3 covers 16 residues, taking in both the cysteine and the phenylalanine. Only the CDR3 DNA is retained, 48 bases long and in frame from the first base. Receptor amplification or capture employed 5' RACE. Sequencing relied on a NextSeq 500. The TCR library protocol attached unique molecular identifiers to individual cDNA molecules to correct for sequencing error and PCR bias. TCR alpha and beta chains were both sequenced, and the abundances of alpha and beta sequences in each sample were closely correlated with each other. Under the source paper's analysis protocol: Decombinator V4 was used to annotate TCR sequences for V gene, J gene and CDR3. Expanded TCRs were defined as changing significantly between any two time points under a Poisson model with p below 0.0001. TCR abundances were normalised to the total number of TCRs sequenced in each sample and reported as counts per million. TRAV1-2 paired with TRAJ12, TRAJ20 or TRAJ33 defined MAIT TCRs, while TRAV10 paired with TRAJ18 defined iNKT TCRs. VDJdb, accessed 1 November 2021, was searched for CMV, EBV and SARS-CoV-2 annotated TCRs, excluding TCRs annotated for multiple antigens. TCRdb ran its own pipeline on the public reads, namely fastp trimming at Q25 and MiXCR clone calling, and kept in-frame beta chains. CDR3 protein sequences are deduplicated, and each keeps its most common genes and DNA. These V and J calls are TCRdb output, not the study's own analysis. The sample includes about 60,000 distinct CDR3 sequences, with approximately 8.3% observed a single time. Approximately 3% of the sample lies in the top ten.

A case-control design nested within a healthcare worker cohort in London, UK, was used, with weekly nasopharyngeal swab PCR tests and blood sampling performed. Healthcare workers were enrolled in the week of the UK lockdown, from 23 to 31 March 2020, and were followed every week for up to roughly 16 weeks. Specimen: whole blood. This chain is built from TRBV12-3 or TRBV12-4 and TRBJ1-5; TRBD1 might be the D gene, on 5 matching bases. The TCR originated in an adult who was a healthcare worker with PCR-confirmed SARS-CoV-2 infection or an uninfected control (not recorded which). The CDR3 amino acid sequence is: CASSRTSGLGSQPQHF. The bases read TGTGCCAGCAGTAGAACATCGGGGCTCGGGAGTCAGCCCCAGCATTTT.